The 26 T cell receptor beta chains below all came from one sample that was sequenced in a study of T cell repertoires in aging, cancer and after chemotherapy. A mixed TRB-A/B primer pool amplified rearranged TRB by multiplex touch-down PCR. Via MiXCR, TCRdb re-called the multiplex PCR reads, giving one row per CDR3 protein. Here the sample spans about 1,000 distinct CDR3 sequences, about 20% being singletons. The template was genomic DNA from peripheral blood, not RNA. The sample taken for sequencing was blood. These receptors were taken from a human donor with a solid tumor.

The count of this clonotype is one. Its ends do not fully match the called genes, so a read error is possible. The chain joins TRBV7-9 to TRBJ2-5; D not certain. Germline V CDR1 and CDR2: SEHNR, FQNEAQ (reference sequence). This CDR3 contains 13 residues. The CDR3 loop reads CASSLDGQETQYF. The CDR3 nucleotides are TGTGCTAGCAGCTTAGACGGTCAAGAGACCCAGTACTTC.

By its share, this clonotype is large (0.1 to 1%). This rearrangement joins TRBV6-5 to TRBJ2-1, with TRBD1 matching 9 bases. V lost 5 bases, J lost 3 bases, and 8 bases stayed unmatched. The CDR3 runs to 16 residues. Germline CDR1 MNHEY, CDR2 SVGAGI. CDR3 protein: CASSPAGQGLYNEQFF. CDR3 nucleotides: TGTGCCAGCAGTCCCGCGGGACAGGGCCTCTACAATGAGCAGTTCTTC.

The chain carries TRBV27 and TRBJ2-7, with TRBD1 identical over 9 bases. V shed 2 bases, J shed 7 bases, and the junction held 12 bases outside the gene matches. This CDR3 contains 16 residues. CDR1 and CDR2 from the germline V gene are MNHEY and SMNVEV (reference sequence). This CDR3 is CASSLKVGQGSREQYF. The CDR3 DNA sequence: TGTGCCAGCAGTTTAAAGGTGGGACAGGGTTCCCGGGAGCAGTACTTC.

The genes are TRBV6-2 or TRBV6-3 and TRBJ2-3; 10 positions agree with TRBD2. V was clipped by 2 bases and J by 0 bases; unmatched bases: 5. Germline V gives CDR1 MNHEY, CDR2 SVGEGT. This CDR3 contains 17 residues. The CDR3 region has the DNA TGTGCCAGCAGTTACGTAACTAGCGGGACTAGCACAGATACGCAGTATTTT. Translation: CASSYVTSGTSTDTQYF.

The V gene is TRBV5-4, the J gene TRBJ2-7; 7 bases fit TRBD2. V lost 1 base and J lost 5; bases outside the gene matches: 18. Germline CDR1 SGHNT, CDR2 YYREEE (reference sequence). The CDR3 extends over 18 amino acids. The CDR3 sequence is CASSLKRGGRRVIHEQYF. CDR3 nucleotide sequence: TGTGCCAGCAGCTTGAAGAGGGGCGGGAGACGTGTGATCCACGAGCAGTACTTC.

By share, this clonotype counts as large. This chain connects TRBV11-3 to TRBJ2-3, with D hard to call. The CDR3 covers 17 residues. V lost 0 bases to trimming and J lost 4 bases, with 17 bases between them. CDR1 and CDR2 (germline): SGHNT, YENEEA. The CDR3, as DNA: TGTGCCAGCAGCTTAGATGGGCTAGACGGTTGGGCAGATACGCAGTATTTT. This gives the protein CASSLDGLDGWADTQYF.

This clonotype was seen only a few times. The CDR3, as DNA: TGTGCCAGTAGTATTGATGGGGGCGCCGCAGATACGCAGTATTTT. Encoded protein: CASSIDGGAADTQYF. The chain links TRBV19 to TRBJ2-3; D may be TRBD1 (6 bases). Trimming left V 3 bases short and J 4 bases short, with 14 bases between. The CDR3 is 15 amino acids. Germline values: CDR1 LNHDA, CDR2 SQIVND (reference sequence).

This clonotype is labeled as large (0.1 to 1%). The chain employs TRBV29-1 and TRBJ1-4; TRBD1 matches 9 bases. Germline V gives CDR1 SQVTM, CDR2 ANQGSEA. This CDR3 contains 12 residues. Losses at the gene ends were 6 bases for V and 6 bases for J; bases not matched to a gene: 2. DNA for the CDR3: TGCAGCGTGGGACAGGGAGATGAAAAACTGTTTTTT. Protein product: CSVGQGDEKLFF.

V and J are TRBV5-1 and TRBJ2-3; D gene uncertain. Per the germline V gene, CDR1 is SGHRS and CDR2 is YFSETQ. This CDR3 has 11 amino acids. Trimming removed 0 bases at V and 13 bases at J, with 9 bases between. The CDR3 loop is CASSLGSWEYF. For the CDR3, the DNA is TGCGCCAGCAGCTTGGGAAGTTGGGAGTATTTT. The full variable domain, its missing parts supplied by reference TRBV5-1 and TRBJ2-3, is KAGVTQTPRYLIKTRGQQVTLSCSPISGHRSVSWYQQTPGQGLQFLFEYFSETQRNKGNFPGRFSGRQFSNSRSEMNVSTLELGDSALYLCASSLGSWEYFGPGTRLTVL.

This clonotype occurred once. A much bigger clone sits one base away, suggesting this may be a read error. This rearrangement joins TRBV12-3 or TRBV12-4 to TRBJ2-7; 7 bases are a match to TRBD1. The CDR3 runs to 16 residues. The CDR3 sequence: CASSMDRPLLPYKQYF. The CDR3 DNA reads as TGTGCCAGCAGCATGGACAGGCCGTTATTACCCTACAAGCAGTACTTC.

With respect to this clonotype: One end of the junction fails to match germline, which may point to a read error. This chain links TRBV19 with TRBJ2-3; D not certain. Germline V gives CDR1 LNHDA, CDR2 SQIVND (reference sequence). The CDR3 has 11 residues. CDR3 protein: CASTNTYTQYF. DNA of the CDR3: TGTGCCAGTACCAACACATATACGCAGTATTTT.

There are a few counts of this clonotype. The gene calls are TRBV28 and TRBJ1-6; D gene unclear. Trimming took 3 bases from V and 4 from J, leaving 19 bases between them. Germline CDR1 MDHEN, CDR2 SYDVKM. The CDR3 totals 18 residues. The CDR3 is CASSLSARTASYNSPLHF. CDR3 DNA sequence: TGTGCCAGCAGTTTGTCCGCCCGGACGGCTTCGTATAATTCACCCCTCCACTTT.

This clonotype was seen only a few times. The chain uses TRBV20-1 and TRBJ2-5; D is possibly TRBD1 (5 bases). Germline CDR1 and CDR2: DFQATT and SNEGSKA (reference sequence). V shed 4 bases and J shed 2 bases, with 14 bases lying between them. The CDR3 is made up of 14 amino acids. The CDR3 nucleotides read TGCAGTGCTAAGGGGCTAGAAGTACAAGAGACCCAGTACTTC. It codes for CSAKGLEVQETQYF.

This chain uses TRBV30 with TRBJ2-1, with D perhaps TRBD2 (5 bases). Trimming pared 4 bases from V and 9 bases from J, leaving 16 bases between. There are 13 residues in the CDR3. Looked up from germline, CDR1 is GTSNPN and CDR2 is SVGIG (reference sequence). CDR3 coding DNA: TGTGCCTGGACTAGCAGGACTCCTATTGAGCAGTTCTTC. The encoded protein is CAWTSRTPIEQFF.

The chain is built from TRBV7-2 and TRBJ2-7; D might be TRBD2 (7 bases). The CDR3 covers 15 residues. CDR1 and CDR2 from the germline V gene are SGHTA and FQGNSA. V shed 5 bases and J shed 9 bases, with 23 bases lying between them. The CDR3 protein is CASSPGGQAGWGQYF. The CDR3, as DNA: TGTGCCAGCAGCCCCGGGGGGCAGGCGGGGTGGGGGCAGTACTTC.

This clonotype is deemed medium-sized. This sequence joins TRBV19 and TRBJ1-2; 7 nucleotides match TRBD1. This CDR3 comprises 13 residues. The V gene's germline CDR1 is LNHDA and CDR2 SQIVND (reference sequence). V was pared by 3 bases and J by 3 bases, with 1 base of the junction left unmatched. The CDR3 protein is CASSIDRDYGYTF. DNA for the CDR3: TGTGCCAGTAGTATTGACAGGGACTATGGCTACACCTTC.

There are a few counts of this clonotype. This chain connects TRBV11-1 to TRBJ2-1; 8 bases are shared with TRBD1. This CDR3 spans 15 amino acids. The V gene's germline CDR1 is SGHAT and CDR2 FQDESV (reference sequence). V gave up 5 bases and J gave up 9 bases; unmatched junction bases: 12. Here the CDR3 reads CASSLGQGISREQFF. Written as DNA, the CDR3 is TGTGCCAGCAGCCTCGGACAGGGAATCTCTCGTGAGCAGTTCTTC.

Worth noting for this clonotype: This sequence may be a read error, since a much larger clone differs from it by one base. The chain employs TRBV27 and TRBJ1-2, with 8 bases aligning to TRBD1. The CDR3 sequence is 14 residues long. Germline assignment: CDR1 MNHEY and CDR2 SMNVEV (reference sequence). The CDR3 loop reads CVSSLTRTGLGYTF. In DNA form, the CDR3 reads TGTGTCAGCAGCCTGACACGGACAGGGCTCGGCTACACCTTC.

This sequence joins TRBV12-3 or TRBV12-4 and TRBJ1-4; no clear D gene. Trimming shortened V by 5 bases and J by 9 bases, and 7 bases separated the two germline ends. The CDR3 loop spans 11 amino acids. The CDR3 protein is CASSPQKKLFF. The CDR3 region has the DNA TGTGCCAGCAGTCCTCAGAAAAAACTGTTTTTT.

CDR3 amino acids: CASSRTRYGYTF. CDR3 coding DNA: TGTGCCAGCAGCAGGACCCGCTACGGCTACACCTTC. The gene calls are TRBV7-9 and TRBJ1-2, with D hard to call. Germline CDR1 and CDR2: SEHNR and FQNEAQ (reference sequence). The CDR3 contains 12 residues. V lost 5 bases, J lost 8 bases, and 12 bases lay in between. The full variable domain, in which reference TRBV7-9 and TRBJ1-2 provide the parts outside the CDR3, is DTGVSQNPRHKITKRGQNVTFRCDPISEHNRLYWYRQTLGQGPEFLTYFQNEAQLEKSRLLSDRFSAERPKGSFSTLEIQRTEQGDSAMYLCASSRTRYGYTFGSGTRLTVV.

This chain connects TRBV6-2 or TRBV6-3 to TRBJ1-5; 7 bases map to TRBD1. V lost 6 bases and J lost 2; bases outside the gene matches: 10. The CDR3 is 16 amino acids. Germline V gives CDR1 MNHEY, CDR2 SVGEGT. The CDR3 loop reads CASSHTGTVGNQPQHF. The DNA of the CDR3 is TGTGCCAGCAGCCACACCGGGACAGTGGGCAATCAGCCCCAGCATTTT.

In its sample, this clonotype is medium-sized. This chain joins TRBV12-3 or TRBV12-4 and TRBJ2-7; a weak D match, TRBD1 (5 bases). CDR3 size: 11 residues. V lost 0 bases, J lost 10 bases, and 7 bases lay in between. DNA for the CDR3: TGTGCCAGCAGTTTAGCCCAGGGACAGTACTTC. Translated: CASSLAQGQYF.

This clonotype appeared a few times. The chain has TRBV4-3 and TRBJ1-5, with D unresolved. The V gene's germline CDR1 is LGHNA and CDR2 YSLEER. V was clipped by 0 bases and J by 7 bases, with 7 bases between them. The length of the CDR3 is 13 residues. CDR3 in DNA: TGCGCCAGCAGCCAAGATGGGGAGCAGCCCCAGCATTTT. This codes for CASSQDGEQPQHF.

This clonotype has a handful of counts. The chain carries TRBV19 and TRBJ2-1; D is uncertain. The germline V gene has CDR1 LNHDA and CDR2 SQIVND (reference sequence). V lost 3 bases to trimming and J lost 10 bases, with 7 bases between them. The CDR3 contains 11 residues. The CDR3 DNA follows: TGTGCCAGTAGTATTGTGCGGGAGCAGTTCTTC. It encodes CASSIVREQFF.

The chain couples TRBV28 to TRBJ2-7; 7 nucleotides match TRBD2. V lost 2 bases to trimming and J lost 0 bases; unmatched junction nucleotides: 7. The CDR3 runs to 16 residues. CDR1 MDHEN and CDR2 SYDVKM come from the germline V gene. The CDR3 loop reads CASSLMGRDFSYEQYF. The CDR3 DNA reads as TGTGCCAGCAGTTTAATGGGGAGGGATTTCTCCTACGAGCAGTACTTC.

The chain has TRBV19 and TRBJ2-1, with 11 bases identical to TRBD2. Losses at the gene ends were 4 bases for V and 7 bases for J; bases not matched to a gene: 9. The CDR3 is 16 residues long. Germline V gene lookup returns CDR1 LNHDA and CDR2 SQIVND (reference sequence). CDR3: CASSRGGVAGGNEQFF. CDR3 in DNA: TGTGCCAGTAGTAGGGGTGGGGTAGCGGGAGGGAATGAGCAGTTCTTC.